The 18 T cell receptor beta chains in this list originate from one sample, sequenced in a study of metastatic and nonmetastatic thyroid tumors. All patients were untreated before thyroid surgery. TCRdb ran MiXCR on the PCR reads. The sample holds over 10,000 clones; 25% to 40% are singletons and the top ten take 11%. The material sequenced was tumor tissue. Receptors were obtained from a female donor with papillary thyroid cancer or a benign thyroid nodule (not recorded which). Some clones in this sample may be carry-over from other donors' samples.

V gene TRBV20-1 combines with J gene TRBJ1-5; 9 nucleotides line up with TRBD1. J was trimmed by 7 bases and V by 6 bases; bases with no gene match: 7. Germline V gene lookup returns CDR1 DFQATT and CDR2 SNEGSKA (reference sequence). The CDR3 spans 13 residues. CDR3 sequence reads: CSADRTGEQPQHF. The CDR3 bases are TGCAGTGCGGACCGGACAGGGGAGCAGCCCCAGCATTTT.

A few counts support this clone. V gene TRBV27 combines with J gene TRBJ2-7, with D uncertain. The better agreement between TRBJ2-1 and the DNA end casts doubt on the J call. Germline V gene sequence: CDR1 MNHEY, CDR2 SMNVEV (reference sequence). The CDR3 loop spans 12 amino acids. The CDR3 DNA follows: TGTGCCAGCAGTTTGATAGATTCTAAGCAGTTCTTC. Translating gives CASSLIDSKQFF.

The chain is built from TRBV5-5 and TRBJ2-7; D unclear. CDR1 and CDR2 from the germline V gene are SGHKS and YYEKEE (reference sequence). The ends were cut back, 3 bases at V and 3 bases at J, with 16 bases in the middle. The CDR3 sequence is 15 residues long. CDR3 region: CASSYRHLLYYEQYF. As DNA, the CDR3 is TGTGCCAGCAGCTACCGACACCTGCTGTACTACGAGCAGTACTTC.

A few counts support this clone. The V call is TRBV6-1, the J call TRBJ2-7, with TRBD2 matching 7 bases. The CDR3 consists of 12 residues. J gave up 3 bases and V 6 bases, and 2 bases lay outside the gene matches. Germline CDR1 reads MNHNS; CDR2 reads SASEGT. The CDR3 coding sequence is TGTGCCAGCAGGGGCGGGAGCTACGAGCAGTACTTC. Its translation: CASRGGSYEQYF.

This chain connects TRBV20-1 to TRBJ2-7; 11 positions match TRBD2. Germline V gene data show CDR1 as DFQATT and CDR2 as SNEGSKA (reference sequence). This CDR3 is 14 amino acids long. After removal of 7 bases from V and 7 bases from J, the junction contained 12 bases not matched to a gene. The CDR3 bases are TGCAGTGATTCCCGAGGAACTAGCGGGGGAGAGCAGTACTTC. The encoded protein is CSDSRGTSGGEQYF.

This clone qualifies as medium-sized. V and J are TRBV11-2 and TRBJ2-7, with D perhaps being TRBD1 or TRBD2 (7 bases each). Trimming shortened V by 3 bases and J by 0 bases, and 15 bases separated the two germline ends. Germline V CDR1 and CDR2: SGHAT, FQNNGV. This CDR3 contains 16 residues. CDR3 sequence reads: CASSFRAGGDSYEQYF. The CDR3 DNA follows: TGTGCCAGCAGCTTCCGGGCAGGGGGGGACTCCTACGAGCAGTACTTC.

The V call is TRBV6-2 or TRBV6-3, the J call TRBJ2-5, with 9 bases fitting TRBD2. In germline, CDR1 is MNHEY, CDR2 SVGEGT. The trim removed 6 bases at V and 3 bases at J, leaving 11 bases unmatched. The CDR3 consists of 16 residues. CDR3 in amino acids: CASSKISGSGEETQYF. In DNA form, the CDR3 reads TGTGCCAGCAGCAAAATTAGCGGGAGTGGGGAAGAGACCCAGTACTTC.

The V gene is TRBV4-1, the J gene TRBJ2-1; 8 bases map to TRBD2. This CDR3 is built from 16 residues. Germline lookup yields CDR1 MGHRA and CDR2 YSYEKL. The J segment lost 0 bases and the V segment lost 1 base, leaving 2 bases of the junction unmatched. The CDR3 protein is CASSQVAGGSYNEQFF. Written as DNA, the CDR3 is TGCGCCAGCAGCCAAGTTGCGGGAGGCTCCTACAATGAGCAGTTCTTC.

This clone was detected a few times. The CDR3 here is CASSPGTGEKLFF. CDR3 in DNA: TGTGCCAGCAGTCCAGGGACAGGGGAAAAACTGTTTTTT. The rearrangement links TRBV27 to TRBJ1-4; TRBD1 agrees at 9 bases. This CDR3 comprises 13 residues. V shed 5 bases and J 8 bases; nucleotides not matched to a gene: 3. Per germline, CDR1 MNHEY and CDR2 SMNVEV (reference sequence).

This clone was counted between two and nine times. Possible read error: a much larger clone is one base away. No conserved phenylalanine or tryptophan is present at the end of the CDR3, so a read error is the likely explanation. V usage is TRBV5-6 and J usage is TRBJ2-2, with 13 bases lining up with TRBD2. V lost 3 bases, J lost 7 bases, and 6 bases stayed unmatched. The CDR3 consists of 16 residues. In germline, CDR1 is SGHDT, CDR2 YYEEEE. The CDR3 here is CASSSGTSGIGGELFL. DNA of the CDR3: TGTGCCAGCAGCTCCGGGACTAGCGGGATTGGCGGGGAGCTGTTTCTT.

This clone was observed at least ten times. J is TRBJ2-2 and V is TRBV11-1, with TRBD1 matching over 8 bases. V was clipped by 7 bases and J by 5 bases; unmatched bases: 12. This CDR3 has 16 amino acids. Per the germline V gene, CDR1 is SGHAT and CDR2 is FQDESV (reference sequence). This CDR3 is CASTAATGAGTGELFF. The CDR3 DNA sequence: TGTGCCAGCACCGCGGCGACAGGGGCTGGGACCGGGGAGCTGTTTTTT.

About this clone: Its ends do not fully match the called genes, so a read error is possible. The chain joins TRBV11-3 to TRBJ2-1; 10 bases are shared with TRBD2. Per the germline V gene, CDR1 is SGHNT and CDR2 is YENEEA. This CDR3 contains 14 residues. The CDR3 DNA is TGTGTCAGCAGCCTCACTAGCGGGGACAATGAACAGTTCTTC. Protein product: CVSSLTSGDNEQFF. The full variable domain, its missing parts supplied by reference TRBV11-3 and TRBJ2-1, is EAGVVQSPRYKIIEKKQPVAFWCNPISGHNTLYWYLQNLGQGPELLIRYENEEAVDDSQLPKDRFSAERLKGVDSTLKIQPAELGDSAVYLCVSSLTSGDNEQFFGPGTRLTVL.

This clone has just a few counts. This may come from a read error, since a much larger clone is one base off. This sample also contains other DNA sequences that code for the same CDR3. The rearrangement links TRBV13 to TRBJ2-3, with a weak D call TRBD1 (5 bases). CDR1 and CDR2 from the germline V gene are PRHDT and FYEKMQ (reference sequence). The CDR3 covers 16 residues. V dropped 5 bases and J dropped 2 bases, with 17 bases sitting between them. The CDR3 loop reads CASSPQGGKATDTQYF. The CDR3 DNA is TGTGCCAGCAGCCCCCAGGGTGGGAAGGCCACAGATACGCAGTATTTT.

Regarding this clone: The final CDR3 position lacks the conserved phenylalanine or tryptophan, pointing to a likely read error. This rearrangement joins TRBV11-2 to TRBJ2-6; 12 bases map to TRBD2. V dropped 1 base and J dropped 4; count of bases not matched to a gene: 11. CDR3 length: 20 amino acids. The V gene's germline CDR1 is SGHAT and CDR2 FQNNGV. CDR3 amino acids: CASSLGSGASGGAGANVLTI. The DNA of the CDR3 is TGTGCCAGCAGCTTAGGATCCGGGGCTAGCGGGGGGGCCGGGGCCAACGTCCTGACTATC.

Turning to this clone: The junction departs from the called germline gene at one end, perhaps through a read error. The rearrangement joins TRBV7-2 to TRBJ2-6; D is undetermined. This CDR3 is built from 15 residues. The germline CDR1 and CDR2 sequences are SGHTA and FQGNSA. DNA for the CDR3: TGTGCCAGCAGCTTAGGACCTTCTGGGTCCAACTTCCTGACTTTC. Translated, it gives CASSLGPSGSNFLTF.

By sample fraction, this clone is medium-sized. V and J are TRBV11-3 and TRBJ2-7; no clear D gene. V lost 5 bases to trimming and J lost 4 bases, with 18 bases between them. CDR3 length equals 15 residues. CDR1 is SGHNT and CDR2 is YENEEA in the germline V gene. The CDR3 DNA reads TGTGCCAGCAGCCCCACCGGATCTCGCAGTTACGAGCAGTACTTC. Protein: CASSPTGSRSYEQYF.

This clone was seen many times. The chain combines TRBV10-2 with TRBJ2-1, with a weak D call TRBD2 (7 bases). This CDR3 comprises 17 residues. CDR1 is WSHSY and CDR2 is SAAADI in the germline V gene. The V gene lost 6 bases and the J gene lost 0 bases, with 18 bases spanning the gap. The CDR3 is CASRLGGGRSSYNEQFF. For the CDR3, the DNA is TGCGCCAGCAGACTGGGGGGGGGGCGAAGCTCCTACAATGAGCAGTTCTTC.

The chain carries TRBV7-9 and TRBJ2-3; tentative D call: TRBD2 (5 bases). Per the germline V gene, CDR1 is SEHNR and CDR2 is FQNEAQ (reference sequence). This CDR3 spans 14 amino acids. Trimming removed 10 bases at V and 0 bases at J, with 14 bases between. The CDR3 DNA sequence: TGTGCCATCATCCCCGGACTTAGCACAGATACGCAGTATTTT. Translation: CAIIPGLSTDTQYF. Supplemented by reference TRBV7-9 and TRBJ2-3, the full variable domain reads DTGVSQNPRHKITKRGQNVTFRCDPISEHNRLYWYRQTLGQGPEFLTYFQNEAQLEKSRLLSDRFSAERPKGSFSTLEIQRTEQGDSAMYLCAIIPGLSTDTQYFGPGTRLTVL.